This T cell receptor (beta chain) was identified in a study of CD8 T cells in Susac syndrome. The multiple sclerosis control group was made up of treatment-naive patients with stable or active relapsing-remitting disease. Reverse transcription of roughly 0.45 to 1 ug RNA was performed with random hexamers. TCRdb used MiXCR to reprocess the immunoSEQ multiplex PCR reads, holding one entry per CDR3 protein. The sample shows roughly 180,000 distinct CDR3 sequences, 90% to 95% of them seen only once. Study-wide points: Regarding the TCR sequencing and HLA analysis, the study admitted that a relatively small number of individuals were involved.

The CDR3 spans 13 residues. From germline, CDR1 is DFQATT and CDR2 SNEGSKA (reference sequence). V lost 4 bases and J 1 base, leaving 8 bases between the germline ends. A word on this clonotype: The antigen is undetermined.

The sequenced sample was CD4+ T cells from PBMCs. The TCR was taken from a human donor with multiple sclerosis. The chain employs TRBV20-1 and TRBJ2-1; D not certain. Here the CDR3 reads CSAIRLSYNEQFF. The DNA for the CDR3 is TGCAGTGCTATACGCCTTTCCTACAATGAGCAGTTCTTC.